Listed below are T cell receptor beta chains from one sample, sequenced in a study of control samples from healthy donors and cancer patients. Libraries were prepared by immunoSEQ multiplex PCR; TCRdb keeps only in-frame clonotypes and omits some of them. The data contain around 80,000 clones, about 88% of them seen just once; the ten biggest clones take up around 5.7%. Sequencing was performed on blood. Source of these receptors: a woman in her forties or fifties in good health. Each CDR3 is given with its conserved first and last residue. Fields, in order: clone size, D gene, V gene, J gene, CDR3 protein, CDR3 DNA. D genes are given only for firm matches. The listing skips clone size in some rows; elsewhere it reads once, few, many or a size class.

once	TRBD2	TRBV23-1	TRBJ2-5	CASSQYLSGGGTETQYF	TGCGCCAGCAGTCAATATTTATCCGGGGGGGGTACGGAGACCCAGTACTTC
-	-	TRBV5-4	TRBJ2-5	CASSLFTTQETQYF	TGTGCCAGCAGCTTGTTCACGACGCAAGAGACCCAGTACTTC
-	-	TRBV27	TRBJ2-1	CASSLSIGGLNEQFF	TGTGCCAGCAGTTTATCGATCGGGGGACTCAATGAGCAGTTCTTC
-	-	TRBV27	TRBJ1-5	CASAGHSNQPQHF	TGTGCCAGCGCAGGGCATAGCAATCAGCCCCAGCATTTT
-	-	TRBV2	TRBJ2-2	CASSDGGKTRTNTGELFF	TGTGCCAGCAGTGACGGTGGGAAAACCCGCACGAACACCGGGGAGCTGTTTTTT
once	-	TRBV6-1	TRBJ1-1	CASSDNTNTEAFF	TGTGCCAGCAGTGATAATACTAACACTGAAGCTTTCTTT
-	TRBD1	TRBV5-5	TRBJ2-7	CASSGGTGEYEQYF	TGTGCCAGCAGCGGGGGGACAGGGGAGTACGAGCAGTACTTC
-	TRBD1	TRBV2	TRBJ2-3	CASTRDSGNTDTQYF	TGTGCCAGCACCAGGGACAGTGGAAACACAGATACGCAGTATTTT
once	TRBD2	TRBV6-1	TRBJ2-2	CASSDPGGNTGELFF	TGTGCCAGCAGTGATCCGGGGGGAAACACCGGGGAGCTGTTTTTT
-	-	TRBV5-1	TRBJ1-3	CASSFSGGTGNTIYF	TGCGCCAGCAGCTTTAGTGGGGGAACTGGAAACACCATATATTTT
-	TRBD1	TRBV19	TRBJ1-5	CASSAGGAQPQHF	TGTGCCAGTAGTGCAGGGGGCGCACAGCCCCAGCATTTT
once	TRBD1	TRBV2	TRBJ2-7	CASSPRQGGYEQYF	TGTGCCAGCAGTCCCCGACAGGGGGGCTACGAGCAGTACTTC
-	TRBD1	TRBV6-1	TRBJ2-7	CASSEAHPDRADPYEQYF	TGTGCCAGCAGTGAAGCCCACCCGGACAGGGCCGACCCCTACGAGCAGTACTTC
-	-	TRBV9	TRBJ1-2	CASSAIPTGRSYGYTF	TGTGCCAGCAGCGCGATACCAACAGGGAGGTCCTATGGCTACACCTTC
-	-	TRBV7-8	TRBJ2-5	CASSPGETQYF	TGTGCCAGCAGCCCTGGGGAGACCCAGTACTTC
-	TRBD1	TRBV20-1	TRBJ1-1	CSASGGTEAFF	TGCAGTGCTTCAGGGGGCACTGAAGCTTTCTTT
-	-	TRBV7-9	TRBJ2-3	CASSFGFDTDTQYF	TGTGCCAGCAGCTTCGGGTTTGATACAGATACGCAGTATTTT
-	-	TRBV7-9	TRBJ2-5	CASSRTALETQYF	TGTGCCAGCAGCCGGACTGCTTTAGAGACCCAGTACTTC
-	TRBD1	TRBV29-1	TRBJ1-1	CSAARQGTEAFF	TGCAGCGCAGCCAGACAGGGGACTGAAGCTTTCTTT
few	-	TRBV2	TRBJ1-4	CASSGGVTNEKLFF	TGTGCCAGCAGTGGGGGAGTAACTAATGAAAAACTGTTTTTT
-	-	TRBV2	TRBJ1-1	CASIARGGSTEAFF	TGTGCCAGCATAGCTCGAGGGGGAAGCACTGAAGCTTTCTTT
few	TRBD2	TRBV6-5	TRBJ2-7	CASSSHSGGFDEQYF	TGTGCCAGCAGTTCCCACAGCGGGGGGTTCGACGAGCAGTACTTC
-	TRBD1	TRBV11-3	TRBJ2-1	CASSPARAGGYNEQFF	TGTGCCAGCAGCCCCGCCAGGGCAGGGGGTTACAATGAGCAGTTCTTC
-	-	TRBV2	TRBJ2-7	CASSPSLSEQYF	TGTGCCAGCAGCCCCTCCCTCTCCGAGCAGTACTTC
-	-	TRBV6-1	TRBJ1-1	CASSEYRGAIEAFF	TGTGCCAGCAGTGAATACAGAGGGGCGATTGAAGCTTTCTTT
-	TRBD1	TRBV2	TRBJ1-1	CASRDDRAEAFF	TGTGCCAGCAGAGACGACAGGGCTGAAGCTTTCTTT
-	-	TRBV19	TRBJ1-3	CASMVGNTIYF	TGTGCCAGTATGGTAGGAAACACCATATATTTT
-	-	TRBV6-5	TRBJ1-5	CASSRGYSNQPQHF	TGTGCCAGCAGTCGCGGGTATAGCAATCAGCCCCAGCATTTT
-	-	TRBV5-1	TRBJ1-2	CASSLAGQWDGGYTF	TGCGCCAGCAGCTTGGCCGGACAGTGGGATGGTGGCTACACCTTC
-	-	TRBV7-9	TRBJ2-5	CASSLQMGEAETQYF	TGTGCCAGCAGCTTACAGATGGGGGAGGCAGAGACCCAGTACTTC
-	TRBD1	TRBV19	TRBJ2-2	CASTKGTRTGTTGELFF	TGTGCCAGTACCAAGGGGACGAGGACAGGGACCACCGGGGAGCTGTTTTTT
-	TRBD1	TRBV30	TRBJ2-2	CAWSSVRTGFTGELFF	TGTGCCTGGAGTTCTGTCCGGACAGGGTTCACCGGGGAGCTGTTTTTT
-	TRBD2	TRBV11-2	TRBJ2-7	CASSLSRGGHSEQYF	TGTGCCAGCAGCTTAAGTCGCGGGGGGCATTCAGAGCAGTACTTC
many	TRBD2	TRBV4-1	TRBJ2-7	CASSPSGTSFHEQYF	TGCGCCAGCAGCCCGAGCGGGACTAGCTTTCACGAGCAGTACTTC
-	TRBD1	TRBV2	TRBJ2-4	CASSVDRVAKNIQYF	TGTGCCAGCAGTGTCGACAGGGTTGCCAAAAACATTCAGTACTTC
-	-	TRBV6-6	TRBJ1-5	CASSWEGSNQPQHF	TGTGCCAGCAGTTGGGAGGGGAGCAATCAGCCCCAGCATTTT
-	-	TRBV11-2	TRBJ1-1	CASSTTTDTEAFF	TGTGCCAGCAGCACAACGACTGACACTGAAGCTTTCTTT
-	TRBD1	TRBV19	TRBJ1-2	CASGRTGRDGYTF	TGTGCCAGTGGTAGGACAGGGCGAGATGGCTACACCTTC
-	-	TRBV19	TRBJ1-5	CASSIERGNQPQHF	TGTGCCAGTAGTATAGAGAGGGGCAATCAGCCCCAGCATTTT
-	TRBD1	TRBV5-4	TRBJ1-1	CASSLGTGPTEAFF	TGTGCCAGCAGCTTGGGGACAGGGCCTACTGAAGCTTTCTTT
-	TRBD2	TRBV9	TRBJ2-3	CASTSGGVSTDTQYF	TGTGCCAGCACTAGCGGGGGCGTTAGCACAGATACGCAGTATTTT
-	-	TRBV10-1	TRBJ2-7	CASSVMAGHQGRLRFRSHEQYF	TGCGCCAGCAGTGTTATGGCGGGACACCAAGGTCGGTTAAGATTTCGGAGCCACGAGCAGTACTTC
-	-	TRBV5-6	TRBJ1-1	CASSPTGEDSEAFF	TGTGCCAGCAGTCCGACCGGAGAAGACAGTGAAGCTTTCTTT
-	-	TRBV7-9	TRBJ1-6	CASSLVTANSPLHF	TGTGCCAGCAGCTTAGTTACAGCTAATTCACCCCTCCACTTT
-	-	TRBV6-5	TRBJ1-1	CASRQTEINTEAFF	TGTGCCAGCAGACAGACCGAAATAAACACTGAAGCTTTCTTT
-	-	TRBV29-1	TRBJ2-3	CSTLQVTDTQYF	TGCAGCACCCTACAGGTCACAGATACGCAGTATTTT
-	-	TRBV5-1	TRBJ1-1	CASSLAVEGLGTEAFF	TGCGCCAGCAGCTTGGCGGTGGAGGGGTTGGGGACTGAAGCTTTCTTT
once	-	TRBV6-2/TRBV6-3	TRBJ1-2	CASSYLDGGYGYTF	TGTGCCAGCAGTTACCTTGACGGTGGATATGGCTACACCTTC
-	TRBD1	TRBV12-3/TRBV12-4	TRBJ1-2	CVSCRGLNYGYTF	TGTGTGTCCTGCAGGGGGCTTAACTATGGCTACACCTTC
-	TRBD1	TRBV5-5	TRBJ2-1	CASSWGQGGNEQFF	TGTGCCAGCAGCTGGGGACAGGGGGGGAATGAGCAGTTCTTC
once	-	TRBV9	TRBJ2-2	CASSVVDTGELFF	TGTGCCAGCAGCGTAGTGGACACCGGGGAGCTGTTTTTT
-	-	TRBV20-1	TRBJ1-1	CSASNTEAFF	TGCAGTGCTTCGAACACTGAAGCTTTCTTT
once	-	TRBV6-5	TRBJ2-7	CASSYSKAYEQYF	TGTGCCAGCAGTTACTCTAAAGCCTACGAGCAGTACTTC